The 32 T cell receptor beta chains in this list originate from one sample, sequenced in a study of T cell clonality in common variable immunodeficiency. Sequencing was performed with immunoSEQ multiplex PCR; in TCRdb, only in-frame clones are kept and a portion is missing. Observed in the sample are 40,000 to 55,000 clones, none of them singletons. Material: peripheral blood mononuclear cells. These receptor sequences come from a person aged 18-70 years in good health.

At least ten counts were recorded for this clone. The read halts 3 residues ahead of the CDR3 end, with the missing end drawn from the germline J gene. V gene TRBV20-1 combines with J gene TRBJ2-1; D might be TRBD1 (6 bases). Per the germline V gene, CDR1 is DFQATT and CDR2 is SNEGSKA (reference sequence). CDR3 length: 15 residues. V was shortened by 6 bases and J by 3 bases, with 18 bases between the two germline ends. The DNA read from the CDR3 is TGCAGTGCCCTTCCGCCGGACAGAAACTACAATGAG. Its protein product is CSALPPDRNYNE. The full CDR3 reads CSALPPDRNYNEQFF.

This clone was counted at least ten times. CDR3 DNA (partial): TGTGCCAGCTCTGCGGCAGGACACACAGATACG. It translates to CASSAAGHTDT. Given in full, the CDR3 is CASSAAGHTDTQYF. The chain is built from TRBV6-4 and TRBJ2-3; the D gene is possibly TRBD1 (5 bases). The CDR3 is cut off 3 residues early in the read; its end comes from the germline J gene. The V and J ends lost 8 bases and 2 bases respectively, with 14 bases between them. There are 14 residues in the CDR3. CDR1 is MRHNA and CDR2 is SNTAGT in the germline V gene.

This clone was seen repeatedly, ten times or more. Read sequence stops 3 residues before the CDR3 end, and the germline J gene provides the missing end. The chain employs TRBV2 and TRBJ2-5; TRBD1 matches at 8 bases. The CDR3 spans 13 residues. After removal of 6 bases from V and 7 bases from J, the junction contained 7 bases not matched to a gene. The V gene's germline CDR1 is SNHLY and CDR2 FYNNEI. The CDR3 is CASRPGQGGTQYF. The CDR3 bases that were read are TGTGCCAGCAGACCCGGACAGGGAGGGACC.

This clone has ten or more counts. The read ends 3 residues before the CDR3 terminus; that terminus is restored from the germline J gene. Other DNA sequences from this sample encode an identical CDR3 as well. The J gene is TRBJ2-3, the V gene TRBV5-4; 8 bases match TRBD2. This CDR3 comprises 14 residues. Germline loops: CDR1 SGHNT, CDR2 YYREEE (reference sequence). CDR3 DNA (partial): TGTGCCAGCAGCCTCGGGGGGGCAGGAGACACG. Translating gives CASSLGGAGDT. The full CDR3 protein reads CASSLGGAGDTQYF. The full variable domain, in which reference TRBV5-4 and TRBJ2-3 provide the parts outside the CDR3, is ETGVTQSPTHLIKTRGQQVTLRCSSQSGHNTVSWYQQALGQGPQFIFQYYREEENGRGNFPPRFSGLQFPNYSSELNVNALELDDSALYLCASSLGGAGDTQYFGPGTRLTVL.

This clone appeared many times. The sequenced fragment ends 3 residues before the CDR3 boundary, so the rest is inferred from the germline J gene. The chain couples TRBV12-5 to TRBJ1-1; 7 nucleotides match TRBD1. The CDR3 is 14 amino acids. CDR1 and CDR2 (germline): LGHNT, FRNRAP. Trimming took 1 base from V and 1 from J; bases not matched to a gene: 0. CDR3 DNA (partial): TGTGCTAGTGGTTTGGGACAGGGGAACACTGAA. As protein: CASGLGQGNTE. The whole CDR3 reads CASGLGQGNTEAFF.

This clone was seen ten or more times. The CDR3 here is CASSFGGPTGELFF. CDR3 DNA, as far as it was read: TGTGCCAGCAGCTTCGGGGGTCCCACCGGGGAG. The chain has TRBV5-6 and TRBJ2-2; D may be TRBD2 (6 bases). Read coverage stops 3 residues before the CDR3 terminus; the germline J gene supplies the remainder. Germline V gene lookup returns CDR1 SGHDT and CDR2 YYEEEE. Trimming shortened V by 2 bases and J by 4 bases, and 9 bases separated the two germline ends. The CDR3 is 14 amino acids.

This clone was picked up many times. The CDR3 end is not reached by the read, which stops 3 residues before it; the germline J gene fills it in. This chain links TRBV29-1 with TRBJ1-4; 7 bases align to TRBD1. V shed 6 bases and J 5 bases; nucleotides not matched to a gene: 12. The CDR3 extends over 15 amino acids. Germline-derived CDR1 and CDR2 are SQVTM and ANQGSEA. This chain's CDR3 is CSVAGGGGWNEKLFF. The part of the CDR3 DNA that was read is TGCAGCGTGGCAGGAGGGGGCGGGTGGAATGAAAAA.

This clone occurred many times. Sequencing ends 3 residues short of the CDR3 end; the germline J gene provides the rest. This sequence joins TRBV7-9 and TRBJ1-5; D not resolved. The V end lost 0 bases, the J end lost 4 bases, and 4 bases lay between the germline ends. The CDR3 extends over 13 amino acids. Germline V CDR1 and CDR2: SEHNR, FQNEAQ (reference sequence). Partial CDR3 DNA: TGTGCCAGCAGCTTAGCTCCGAATCAGCCC. It is translated as CASSLAPNQP. The CDR3 reads in full as CASSLAPNQPQHF.

This clone was counted ten times or more. The CDR3 end is not reached by the read, which stops 3 residues before it; the germline J gene fills it in. The rearrangement links TRBV6-4 to TRBJ2-3; 10 bases are shared with TRBD2. Germline V gene sequence: CDR1 MRHNA, CDR2 SNTAGT. J gave up 3 bases and V 0 bases, and 0 bases lay outside the gene matches. The CDR3 is 15 amino acids. Incomplete CDR3 DNA: TGTGCCAGCAGTGACTCTAGCGGGGGGACAGATACG. This sequence encodes CASSDSSGGTDT. The CDR3 as a whole reads CASSDSSGGTDTQYF.

This clone was picked up many times. The read halts 3 residues ahead of the CDR3 end, with the missing end drawn from the germline J gene. This chain joins TRBV4-1 and TRBJ1-2; 8 bases line up with TRBD1. CDR1 MGHRA and CDR2 YSYEKL come from the germline V gene. The CDR3 spans 16 residues. Incomplete CDR3 DNA: TGCGCCAGCAGCCAAGATTGGCGGACAGGGATGGGAGGC. It is translated as CASSQDWRTGMGG. The CDR3 reads in full as CASSQDWRTGMGGYTF.

In this sample, this clone turned up many times. Sequencing ends 3 residues short of the CDR3 end; the germline J gene provides the rest. V gene TRBV4-1 combines with J gene TRBJ1-1; the D is unclear. V was cut by 5 bases and J by 0 bases, with 10 bases left in between. This CDR3 contains 14 residues. Germline V gives CDR1 MGHRA, CDR2 YSYEKL. The CDR3 reads CASSAAEMNTEAFF. The sequenced CDR3 bases are TGCGCCAGCAGCGCGGCGGAAATGAACACTGAA.

This clone was detected many times. CDR3 in amino acids: CASSLGGGPYNEQFF. CDR3 bases read: TGTGCCAGCAGCTTAGGCGGGGGACCATACAATGAG. This chain joins TRBV7-7 and TRBJ2-1, with 7 bases matching TRBD2. The observed sequence ends 3 residues before the CDR3 terminus, with the missing tail filled in from the germline J gene. Trimming cost V 1 base and J 4 bases; bases outside gene matches: 4. The CDR3 length is 15 residues. CDR1 is SSHAT, CDR2 FNYEAQ, per germline (reference sequence).

This clone was seen ten or more times. The observed sequence ends 3 residues before the CDR3 terminus, with the missing tail filled in from the germline J gene. The chain combines TRBV19 with TRBJ1-1, with D tentatively TRBD1 (5 bases). V was cut by 3 bases and J by 6 bases, with 17 bases left in between. CDR1 LNHDA and CDR2 SQIVND come from the germline V gene (reference sequence). CDR3 length: 15 amino acids. CDR3 in amino acids: CASSIPGEGRPEAFF. CDR3 DNA, as far as it was read: TGTGCCAGTAGTATCCCCGGAGAGGGGCGACCTGAA.

This clone was recorded at least ten times. The read is 3 residues too short to cover the CDR3 end, so that end is filled in from the germline J gene. V gene TRBV20-1 combines with J gene TRBJ2-2; 10 bases fit TRBD2. Losses at the gene ends were 2 bases for V and 7 bases for J; bases not matched to a gene: 4. CDR1 DFQATT and CDR2 SNEGSKA come from the germline V gene (reference sequence). This CDR3 contains 14 residues. CDR3 DNA, as far as it was read: TGCAGTGCTAGATCTAGCGGGAGTCACGGGGAG. Translated, it gives CSARSSGSHGE. The whole CDR3 region reads CSARSSGSHGELFF.

This clone was detected many times. The CDR3 end is not reached by the read, which stops 3 residues before it; the germline J gene fills it in. This chain connects TRBV5-1 to TRBJ2-1; 9 nucleotides match TRBD1. Germline values: CDR1 SGHRS, CDR2 YFSETQ. Trimming at V came to 4 bases and at J to 1 base, leaving 6 bases not matched to a gene. The CDR3 has 16 residues. CDR3 DNA (partial): TGCGCCAGCAGCATACGGGGGACAGGGTCCTACAATGAG. Its translation is CASSIRGTGSYNE. The full CDR3 reads CASSIRGTGSYNEQFF.

This clone has at least ten counts. Read sequence stops 3 residues before the CDR3 end, and the germline J gene provides the missing end. The chain employs TRBV28 and TRBJ2-2, with a weak D call TRBD1 (6 bases). This CDR3 spans 14 amino acids. V dropped 6 bases and J dropped 4 bases, with 12 bases sitting between them. CDR1 is MDHEN, CDR2 SYDVKM, per germline. The DNA read from the CDR3 is TGTGCCAGCAGATCGACAGGAGGCACCGGGGAG. Its protein product is CASRSTGGTGE. The CDR3, in full, reads CASRSTGGTGELFF.

This clone was detected ten times or more. The read comes to an end 3 residues before the CDR3 does, leaving the germline J gene to fill in the end. The chain recombines TRBV19 with TRBJ1-2; 7 bases fit TRBD1. CDR1 LNHDA and CDR2 SQIVND come from the germline V gene (reference sequence). V was pared by 10 bases and J by 5 bases, with 10 bases of the junction left unmatched. This CDR3 has 13 amino acids. The CDR3 loop is CATKVGTDYGYTF. CDR3 DNA, as far as it was read: TGTGCCACCAAAGTCGGGACAGATTATGGC.

This clone was recorded at least ten times. The observed sequence ends 3 residues before the CDR3 terminus, with the missing tail filled in from the germline J gene. The genes are TRBV7-2 and TRBJ1-2; unclear D gene. The CDR3 extends over 14 amino acids. Germline CDR1 is SGHTA and CDR2 is FQGNSA. V was shortened by 3 bases and J by 3 bases, with 11 bases between the two germline ends. CDR3 region: CASSLTTRDYGYTF. The sequenced CDR3 bases are TGTGCCAGCAGCTTGACGACCCGGGACTATGGC.

This clone was observed at least ten times. The read terminates 3 residues ahead of where the CDR3 ends, so the germline J gene completes it. This chain links TRBV20-1 with TRBJ2-5; 8 bases agree with TRBD2. The germline CDR1 and CDR2 sequences are DFQATT and SNEGSKA (reference sequence). The length of the CDR3 is 15 residues. Losses at the gene ends were 4 bases for V and 5 bases for J; bases not matched to a gene: 12. The part of the CDR3 DNA that was read is TGCAGTGCTAAGTCAATTGCGGGGGGCGGGGAGACC. Translated, it gives CSAKSIAGGGET. In full, the CDR3 is CSAKSIAGGGETQYF.

This clone was observed many times. Read data end 3 residues before the CDR3 end; the end is taken from the germline J gene. V and J are TRBV30 and TRBJ1-3, with D uncertain. Germline V gives CDR1 GTSNPN, CDR2 SVGIG (reference sequence). The germline V and J ends were trimmed by 3 bases and 0 bases, with 9 bases remaining between them. The CDR3 totals 14 residues. CDR3 DNA, as far as it was read: TGTGCCTGGAGCGCCGGTGTCTCTGGAAACACC. It translates to CAWSAGVSGNT. The entire CDR3 is CAWSAGVSGNTIYF.

There are many counts of this clone. The read terminates 3 residues ahead of where the CDR3 ends, so the germline J gene completes it. V usage is TRBV2 and J usage is TRBJ2-5; perhaps TRBD2 as D (6 bases). The V gene lost 4 bases and the J gene lost 5 bases, with 14 bases spanning the gap. The CDR3 covers 14 residues. CDR1 and CDR2 (germline): SNHLY, FYNNEI. The CDR3 DNA, read in part, is TGTGCCAGCAGTGTACCTAGCGCGGGCGAGACC. Amino acid sequence: CASSVPSAGET. The full CDR3 is CASSVPSAGETQYF.

This clone was seen repeatedly, ten times or more. The part of the CDR3 DNA that was read is TGTGCCAGCAGCTCGGGACAGGGTACGGACATT. Translating it yields CASSSGQGTDI. From start to end, the CDR3 is CASSSGQGTDIQYF. The gene calls are TRBV5-4 and TRBJ2-4; 9 nucleotides align to TRBD1. The CDR3 end falls 3 residues outside the read, so it is completed with the germline J gene. The CDR3 consists of 14 residues. Unmatched junction bases numbered 6, after V lost 3 bases and J lost 8 bases. Germline assignment: CDR1 SGHNT and CDR2 YYREEE (reference sequence).

This clone was picked up many times. A read error may account for a junction end that differs from germline. The CDR3 end falls 3 residues outside the read, so it is completed with the germline J gene. The rearrangement links TRBV9 to TRBJ1-1, with 7 nucleotides matching TRBD1. Germline V gives CDR1 SGDLS, CDR2 YYNGEE. CDR3 length equals 15 residues. CDR3 bases read: TGTGCCAGCAGCGTAGAACCAGGGGGGAACACTGAG. Translating gives CASSVEPGGNTE. The entire CDR3 reads CASSVEPGGNTEAFF.

This clone was counted ten times or more. The CDR3 extends 3 residues past the end of the read, so its final part is completed from the germline J gene. This rearrangement joins TRBV6-2 or TRBV6-3 to TRBJ2-6, with no clear D. CDR1 and CDR2 from the germline V gene are MNHEY and SVGEGT. The CDR3 loop spans 16 amino acids. Trimming took off 2 bases at V and 0 bases at J, with 8 bases between the two ends. The CDR3 is CASSYPYGSGANVLTF. The sequenced part of the CDR3 DNA is TGTGCCAGCAGTTACCCTTACGGCTCTGGGGCCAACGTC.

At least ten counts were recorded for this clone. Read sequence stops 3 residues before the CDR3 end, and the germline J gene provides the missing end. The chain recombines TRBV18 with TRBJ1-2; the match to TRBD1 covers 7 bases. The V and J ends lost 1 base and 4 bases, in that order; junction bases with no gene match: 12. The germline V gene encodes CDR1 KGHSH and CDR2 LQKENI. CDR3 length equals 17 residues. Partial CDR3 DNA: TGTGCCAGCTCACCACGGGAACAGGGGTTAAGGCTCTATGGC. This sequence encodes CASSPREQGLRLYG. The CDR3 as a whole reads CASSPREQGLRLYGYTF.

This clone was seen at least ten times. The CDR3 goes on 3 residues after the read ends, and that part is filled in from the germline J gene. The chain carries TRBV6-2 or TRBV6-3 and TRBJ1-2; D perhaps matches TRBD1 (6 bases). Germline V gene sequence: CDR1 MNHEY, CDR2 SVGEGT. The length of the CDR3 is 15 residues. The ends were cut back, 2 bases at V and 3 bases at J, with 13 bases in the middle. The sequenced CDR3 bases are TGTGCCAGCAGTTACCAGAGGGGGAGCGACTATGGC. Translating it yields CASSYQRGSDYG. The whole CDR3 reads CASSYQRGSDYGYTF.

This clone occurred many times. The read falls 3 residues short of the CDR3 end, and the missing part is taken from the germline J gene. The genes are TRBV5-4 and TRBJ2-7; D might be TRBD1 or TRBD2, each matching 5 bases. The CDR3 runs 15 residues. In germline, CDR1 is SGHNT, CDR2 YYREEE (reference sequence). The V and J ends lost 3 bases and 6 bases respectively, with 19 bases between them. The CDR3 here is CASSWPPGTGGEQYF. The covered CDR3 bases are TGTGCCAGCAGCTGGCCCCCGGGAACAGGAGGCGAG.

This clone was detected many times. Sequencing ends 3 residues short of the CDR3 end; the germline J gene provides the rest. This chain connects TRBV6-4 to TRBJ2-2, with 8 bases matching TRBD2. Germline V gene data show CDR1 as MRHNA and CDR2 as SNTAGT. Trimming took 3 bases from V and 2 from J; bases not matched to a gene: 2. The CDR3 length is 15 residues. Incomplete CDR3 DNA: TGTGCCAGCAGTGAAACTAGCGGAAACACCGGGGAG. It specifies CASSETSGNTGE. The whole CDR3 reads CASSETSGNTGELFF.

This clone was seen many times. The read comes to an end 3 residues before the CDR3 does, leaving the germline J gene to fill in the end. The rearrangement links TRBV28 to TRBJ2-5; D remains ambiguous. Trimming removed 6 bases at V and 1 base at J, with 18 bases between. The CDR3 has 16 residues. Germline V gives CDR1 MDHEN, CDR2 SYDVKM. The covered CDR3 bases are TGTGCCAGCAGCCCCAAAGGGTATAAACCCCAAGAGACC. It encodes CASSPKGYKPQET. The CDR3 in its entirety is CASSPKGYKPQETQYF.

This clone came up many times. The read terminates 3 residues ahead of where the CDR3 ends, so the germline J gene completes it. The chain has TRBV6-1 and TRBJ1-6, with TRBD1 identical over 11 bases. Germline V gives CDR1 MNHNS, CDR2 SASEGT. The CDR3 extends over 16 amino acids. The V gene end was trimmed by 3 bases and the J gene end by 9 bases; junction bases not matched to a gene: 7. The CDR3 DNA, read in part, is TGTGCCAGCAGTGAGACAGGGACAGGGGGGGGTTCACCC. Translation gives CASSETGTGGGSP. The whole CDR3 sequence is CASSETGTGGGSPLHF.

Remarks on this clone: The observed sequence ends 3 residues before the CDR3 terminus, with the missing tail filled in from the germline J gene. The chain joins TRBV19 to TRBJ2-1; 11 bases map to TRBD2. V dropped 3 bases and J dropped 4; count of bases not matched to a gene: 2. The CDR3 has 15 amino acids. CDR1 is LNHDA and CDR2 is SQIVND in the germline V gene (reference sequence). The sequenced CDR3 bases are TGTGCCAGTAGTATCGGGACTAGCGGTTACAATGAG. Protein sequence: CASSIGTSGYNE. The whole CDR3 reads CASSIGTSGYNEQFF.

There are many counts of this clone. The missing CDR3 end, 3 residues past where the read stops, is filled in from the germline J gene. The chain has TRBV6-4 and TRBJ1-6; D is undetermined. This CDR3 comprises 14 residues. Germline CDR1 reads MRHNA; CDR2 reads SNTAGT. The V end lost 7 bases, the J end lost 6 bases, and 13 bases lay between the germline ends. CDR3 bases read: TGTGCCAGCACCGGGTCCCCGGGTAATTCACCC. Translation gives CASTGSPGNSP. The whole CDR3 is CASTGSPGNSPLHF.